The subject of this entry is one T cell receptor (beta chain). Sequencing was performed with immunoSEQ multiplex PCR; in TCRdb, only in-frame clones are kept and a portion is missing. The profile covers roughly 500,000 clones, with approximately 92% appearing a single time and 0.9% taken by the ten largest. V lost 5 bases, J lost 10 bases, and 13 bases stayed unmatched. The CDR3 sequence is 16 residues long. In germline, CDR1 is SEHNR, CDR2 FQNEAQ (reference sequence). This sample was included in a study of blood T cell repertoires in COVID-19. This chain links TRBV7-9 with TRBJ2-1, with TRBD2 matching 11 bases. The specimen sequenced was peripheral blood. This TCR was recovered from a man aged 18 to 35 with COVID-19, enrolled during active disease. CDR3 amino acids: CASSLGTAGTSGEQFF. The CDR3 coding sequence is TGTGCCAGCAGCCTCGGGACAGCCGGGACTAGCGGAGAGCAGTTCTTC.